This TCR beta chain was found in a study of CD8 T cells in Susac syndrome. It was negative isolation that provided the CD8+ and CD4+ T cells, whereas TEMRA cells were enriched by FACS. V was pared by 1 base and J by 6 bases, with 7 bases between. The CDR3 runs 12 residues. CDR1 is SEHNR, CDR2 FQNEAQ, per germline (reference sequence). When the RNA was reverse transcribed, random hexamers were used with an input of about 0.45 to 1 ug. TCRdb recomputed calls from the immunoSEQ multiplex PCR reads with MiXCR, one row per CDR3 protein. Among approximately 79,000 distinct CDR3 sequences listed, approximately 93% were seen once.

The sequence derives from a human donor with Susac syndrome. The chain links TRBV7-9 to TRBJ2-7, with D perhaps matching TRBD1 (5 bases). What was sequenced was CD8+ T cells from PBMCs. CDR3 DNA sequence: TGTGCCAGCAGCTTAGGTAGGGGCGAGCAGTACTTC. Its protein product is CASSLGRGEQYF. Supplemented by reference TRBV7-9 and TRBJ2-7, the full variable domain reads DTGVSQNPRHKITKRGQNVTFRCDPISEHNRLYWYRQTLGQGPEFLTYFQNEAQLEKSRLLSDRFSAERPKGSFSTLEIQRTEQGDSAMYLCASSLGRGEQYFGPGTRLTVT.